The 24 T cell receptor beta chains presented below share a single source sample, sequenced in a study of read filtering for tumor transcriptome and immune sequencing. From 300 to 400 ng of RNA, a library with molecular barcoded alpha/delta and beta/gamma adaptors was made. TCRdb reanalysed the reads using MiXCR and keeps one entry per CDR3 protein. This sample has some 39,000 distinct CDR3 sequences, with 14% found just once. The source material was a population of CD138-negative cells sorted from bone marrow. These receptors originate from a donor aged 40 or older with multiple myeloma.

This clonotype was observed many times. The chain carries TRBV28 and TRBJ2-5; D unresolved. The CDR3 runs to 15 residues. V was trimmed by 6 bases and J by 0 bases, leaving 14 bases between them. Germline loops: CDR1 MDHEN, CDR2 SYDVKM. The CDR3 here is CASSGRARNQETQYF. In DNA, the CDR3 is TGTGCCAGCAGCGGTAGAGCGCGGAACCAAGAGACCCAGTACTTC.

Many counts were recorded for this clonotype. This rearrangement joins TRBV5-1 to TRBJ2-3; 7 nucleotides match TRBD2. CDR3 size: 12 residues. The ends lost 0 bases at V and 12 bases at J; junction bases unmatched: 4. CDR1 and CDR2 (germline): SGHRS, YFSETQ. The CDR3 DNA sequence: TGCGCCAGCAGCTTGGACCGGGGGGAACAGTATTTT. Residues: CASSLDRGEQYF. The entire variable domain, with the rest obtained from reference TRBV5-1 and TRBJ2-3, is as follows: KAGVTQTPRYLIKTRGQQVTLSCSPISGHRSVSWYQQTPGQGLQFLFEYFSETQRNKGNFPGRFSGRQFSNSRSEMNVSTLELGDSALYLCASSLDRGEQYFGPGTRLTVL.

This clonotype showed up many times. The chain combines TRBV11-2 with TRBJ2-6, with a weak D call TRBD1 (5 bases). There are 16 residues in the CDR3. Germline V lookup: CDR1 SGHAT, CDR2 FQNNGV. Trimming took 3 bases from V and 0 from J, leaving 9 bases between them. CDR3 DNA: TGTGCCAGCAGCTTCAGACAGTTCTCTGGGGCCAACGTCCTGACTTTC. Protein product: CASSFRQFSGANVLTF. Filled out from reference TRBV11-2 and TRBJ2-6, the complete variable domain reads EAGVAQSPRYKIIEKRQSVAFWCNPISGHATLYWYQQILGQGPKLLIQFQNNGVVDDSQLPKDRFSAERLKGVDSTLKIQPAKLEDSAVYLCASSFRQFSGANVLTFGAGSRLTVL.

This clonotype was counted at least ten times. This rearrangement joins TRBV29-1 to TRBJ2-1; possibly TRBD1 for D (6 bases). The CDR3 is 12 residues long. Germline values: CDR1 SQVTM, CDR2 ANQGSEA. Trimming took off 7 bases at V and 5 bases at J, with 12 bases between the two ends. The CDR3 DNA sequence: TGCAGCGCTGCACAGGGAAACAATGAGCAGTTCTTC. Translating it yields CSAAQGNNEQFF.

As regards this clonotype: This is likely an artifact of a read error, given a far larger clone one base away. The genes are TRBV7-9 and TRBJ2-3, with 8 bases aligning to TRBD1. V lost 5 bases and J lost 2; bases outside the gene matches: 6. The germline V gene encodes CDR1 SEHNR and CDR2 FQNEAQ (reference sequence). This CDR3 contains 15 residues. The CDR3 region is CASSQGTGHTDTQYF. The DNA for the CDR3 is TGTGCCAGCAGCCAAGGGACAGGCCACACAGATACGCAGTATTTT. Looking up the rest from reference TRBV7-9 and TRBJ2-3 gives the full variable domain: DTGVSQNPRHKITKRGQNVTFRCDPISEHNRLYWYRQTLGQGPEFLTYFQNEAQLEKSRLLSDRFSAERPKGSFSTLEIQRTEQGDSAMYLCASSQGTGHTDTQYFGPGTRLTVL.

This chain uses TRBV10-3 with TRBJ1-1; weak D call: TRBD1 (5 bases). This CDR3 has 14 amino acids. The germline V gene has CDR1 ENHRY and CDR2 SYGVKD. Trimming cost V 10 bases and J 4 bases, with 19 bases left between them. In nucleotides, the CDR3 is TGTGCCACCCGCGTTCAGGGTGTGAGCACTGAAGCTTTCTTT. Its translation: CATRVQGVSTEAFF.

This clonotype was detected many times. The gene calls are TRBV27 and TRBJ2-3; the match to TRBD2 covers 7 bases. The CDR3 totals 12 residues. The J segment lost 2 bases and the V segment lost 10 bases, leaving 3 bases of the junction unmatched. Per germline, CDR1 MNHEY and CDR2 SMNVEV (reference sequence). CDR3 sequence (DNA): TGTGCCATCGGGGACTACACAGATACGCAGTATTTT. It translates to CAIGDYTDTQYF.

Comment on this clonotype: Being one base from a much bigger clone, this may be a read error. The chain combines TRBV19 with TRBJ2-7; D is perhaps TRBD2 (5 bases). This CDR3 spans 15 amino acids. Germline loops: CDR1 LNHDA, CDR2 SQIVND (reference sequence). V was pared by 6 bases and J by 3 bases, with 18 bases between. CDR3 protein: CASRRKLDARYEQYF. The CDR3 DNA reads as TGTGCCAGTAGGCGCAAACTAGACGCCCGCTACGAGCAGTACTTC.

This clonotype showed up many times. The V gene is TRBV18, the J gene TRBJ1-5; 9 bases match TRBD1. Germline lookup yields CDR1 KGHSH and CDR2 LQKENI. The CDR3 is 16 amino acids. J was trimmed by 1 base and V by 3 bases; bases with no gene match: 4. This CDR3 is CASSPGQGGSNQPQHF. The CDR3 region has the DNA TGTGCCAGCTCACCGGGACAGGGCGGAAGCAATCAGCCCCAGCATTTT. Full variable domain (remainder filled in from reference TRBV18 and TRBJ1-5): NAGVMQNPRHLVRRRGQEARLRCSPMKGHSHVYWYRQLPEEGLKFMVYLQKENIIDESGMPKERFSAEFPKEGPSILRIQQVVRGDSAAYFCASSPGQGGSNQPQHFGDGTRLSIL.

The sample holds a few counts of this clonotype. This sequence may be a read error, since a much larger clone differs from it by one base. V and J are TRBV29-1 and TRBJ2-3; D is perhaps TRBD2 (5 bases). Trimming stripped 5 bases from V and 5 bases from J, with 14 bases between. In germline, CDR1 is SQVTM, CDR2 ANQGSEA. This CDR3 is 13 amino acids long. The CDR3 bases are TGCAGCGTTTCCGGGATAGGGAAAGATACGCAGTATTTT. Its translation: CSVSGIGKDTQYF.

This clonotype has at least ten counts. The chain joins TRBV29-1 to TRBJ2-3, with a possible D match to TRBD2 (6 bases). Germline lookup yields CDR1 SQVTM and CDR2 ANQGSEA. The CDR3 extends over 13 amino acids. The V and J ends lost 6 bases and 2 bases respectively, with 12 bases between them. This CDR3 reads CSVWSGDTDTQYF. The CDR3 bases are TGCAGCGTCTGGTCGGGGGACACAGATACGCAGTATTTT.

The chain couples TRBV12-3 or TRBV12-4 to TRBJ1-5; D remains ambiguous. The CDR3 length is 12 residues. The germline V and J ends were trimmed by 0 bases and 6 bases, with 3 bases remaining between them. The CDR3: CASSLAPQPQHF. Written as DNA, the CDR3 is TGTGCCAGCAGTTTAGCGCCTCAGCCCCAGCATTTT.

Many counts were recorded for this clonotype. The chain carries TRBV18 and TRBJ1-1, with D perhaps matching TRBD1 (5 bases). The CDR3 is 15 residues long. Trimming stripped 1 base from V and 4 bases from J, with 13 bases between. Germline V gives CDR1 KGHSH, CDR2 LQKENI. The CDR3 loop is CASSPLQGRATEAFF. In nucleotides, the CDR3 is TGTGCCAGCTCACCACTTCAGGGTAGGGCCACTGAAGCTTTCTTT.

This clonotype was observed a handful of times. A much bigger clone sits one base away, suggesting this may be a read error. This chain links TRBV20-1 with TRBJ2-5; 11 nucleotides match TRBD2. CDR1 is DFQATT, CDR2 SNEGSKA, per germline (reference sequence). The CDR3 spans 13 residues. For the CDR3, the DNA is TGCAGTGCACCGGGACTAGCGGAAGAGACCCAGGACTTC. Protein sequence: CSAPGLAEETQDF.

This clonotype was recorded at least ten times. One junction end does not reproduce the germline sequence, and a read error may be involved. This chain joins TRBV13 and TRBJ2-1; D is ambiguous. This CDR3 contains 18 residues. Per germline, CDR1 PRHDT and CDR2 FYEKMQ (reference sequence). The CDR3 spells CASSFTREGLISYDEQFF. In nucleotides, the CDR3 is TGTGCCAGCAGCTTTACGCGTGAAGGATTGATATCCTACGATGAGCAGTTCTTC.

Many counts were recorded for this clonotype. The J gene is TRBJ1-5, the V gene TRBV21-1. TRBV21-1 is a pseudogene locus. CDR3 size: 16 residues. CDR3 sequence: CASSNSSLRRSRPQHF. CDR3 nucleotides: TGTGCCAGCAGCAACTCCAGTTTAAGACGCTCTCGGCCCCAGCATTTT.

To note about this clonotype: This likely stems from a read error, as it lies one base from a far larger clone. The chain is built from TRBV7-9 and TRBJ2-1; possible D gene TRBD2, 5 bases. The CDR3 contains 12 residues. Germline CDR1 and CDR2: SEHNR and FQNEAQ (reference sequence). Here the CDR3 reads CASSLGRNVQFF. CDR3 coding DNA: TGTGCCAGCAGCTTAGGGAGGAATGTGCAGTTCTTC.

This clonotype was counted at least ten times. The J gene is TRBJ1-1, the V gene TRBV5-1; D is unresolved. V was cut by 0 bases and J by 8 bases, with 14 bases left in between. The length of the CDR3 is 14 residues. The V gene's germline CDR1 is SGHRS and CDR2 YFSETQ. CDR3 protein: CASSLDVKGYEAFF. The CDR3 DNA follows: TGCGCCAGCAGCTTGGATGTTAAAGGGTACGAAGCTTTCTTT.

This clonotype has at least ten counts. J is TRBJ1-5 and V is TRBV19; the match to TRBD1 covers 7 bases. CDR1 and CDR2 (germline): LNHDA, SQIVND (reference sequence). V gave up 4 bases and J gave up 2 bases; unmatched junction bases: 14. The CDR3 loop spans 18 amino acids. CDR3 residues: CASSKRDRQGMGNQPQHF. CDR3 DNA sequence: TGTGCCAGTAGTAAGAGGGACCGACAGGGTATGGGCAATCAGCCCCAGCATTTT.

This clonotype was picked up many times. The rearrangement joins TRBV7-2 to TRBJ2-7; a weak D match, TRBD2 (6 bases). The CDR3 consists of 14 residues. V gave up 1 base and J gave up 5 bases, with 12 bases separating them. CDR1 is SGHTA, CDR2 FQGNSA, per germline. Here the CDR3 DNA reads TGTGCCAGCAGCTTAGGAGGCGCGGGGAACGAGCAGTACTTC. This encodes CASSLGGAGNEQYF.

The sample holds many counts of this clonotype. The V call is TRBV4-1, the J call TRBJ1-2; TRBD1 matches 8 bases. V shed 5 bases, J shed 6 bases, and the junction held 11 bases outside the gene matches. The CDR3 extends over 15 amino acids. Germline-derived CDR1 and CDR2 are MGHRA and YSYEKL. The CDR3 nucleotides are TGCGCCAGCAGCAGAACCAGGGGGCTGGGAGATGGCTACACCTTC. This translates into CASSRTRGLGDGYTF.

This clonotype was counted at least ten times. The V gene is TRBV4-1, the J gene TRBJ1-5; D is ambiguous. V gave up 0 bases and J gave up 3 bases, with 6 bases separating them. CDR1 MGHRA and CDR2 YSYEKL come from the germline V gene. The CDR3 has 14 residues. CDR3 amino acids: CASSQDSTNQPQHF. DNA of the CDR3: TGCGCCAGCAGCCAAGATTCGACCAATCAGCCCCAGCATTTT.

This clonotype was seen many times. This CDR3 is CASMTEIYGYTF. DNA for the CDR3: TGTGCCAGTATGACGGAAATCTATGGCTACACCTTC. The chain employs TRBV6-2 or TRBV6-3 and TRBJ1-2; D call uncertain. The CDR3 has 12 residues. Germline V CDR1 and CDR2: MNHEY, SVGEGT. The V gene lost 9 bases and the J gene lost 4 bases, with 12 bases spanning the gap.

The V call is TRBV7-2, the J call TRBJ1-5; 7 nucleotides align to TRBD1. The CDR3 runs to 17 residues. After removal of 5 bases from V and 0 bases from J, the junction contained 10 bases not matched to a gene. From germline, CDR1 is SGHTA and CDR2 FQGNSA. CDR3 coding DNA: TGTGCCAGCAGCGGATTACCGGGACAGAATAGCAATCAGCCCCAGCATTTT. Encoded protein: CASSGLPGQNSNQPQHF.